Below are 17 T cell receptor beta chains sequenced from a single sample in a study of regulatory T cells in long-lasting Graves disease. The time point was: newly diagnosed GD, antithyroid drugs for less than 3 months. The TCR library was made from RNA that had been extracted from PBMCs in TRIzol. HTBI primers from iRepertoire and Arm-PCR of CDR3 regions yielded the TCR beta libraries. TCRdb reanalysed the multiplex PCR reads using MiXCR and keeps one entry per CDR3 protein. The sample lists about 610,000 distinct CDR3 sequences; more than 15% were seen once. The same sample was also used in a study of T cells in Graves' hyperthyroidism and ophthalmopathy.

Here the sequenced sample was peripheral blood mononuclear cells (PBMCs), taken at new diagnosis, from a patient treated with antithyroid drugs. The receptors originated from a man aged 18 to 30 with Graves disease.

This clonotype was recorded many times. The chain is built from TRBV12-3 or TRBV12-4 and TRBJ2-7, with unresolved D. The V end lost 5 bases, the J end lost 12 bases, and 14 bases lay between the germline ends. The CDR3 has 11 amino acids. The CDR3 DNA is TGTGCCAGCAGTGTCGGCCGGCGGTGGTACTTC. Protein: CASSVGRRWYF.

The J gene is TRBJ2-7, the V gene TRBV3-1; possible D gene TRBD2, 6 bases. Germline V gene lookup returns CDR1 LGHDT and CDR2 YNNKEL (reference sequence). The V gene lost 3 bases and the J gene lost 2 bases, with 17 bases spanning the gap. The CDR3 covers 16 residues. CDR3 in DNA: TGTGCCAGCAGCCAGGAGGGAGCGGGTCTTACCTACGAGCAGTACTTC. Amino acids: CASSQEGAGLTYEQYF.

The rearrangement links TRBV10-3 to TRBJ2-7; D ambiguous. From germline, CDR1 is ENHRY and CDR2 SYGVKD. The CDR3 spans 16 residues. V lost 6 bases and J lost 0, with 18 bases in between. CDR3 in amino acids: CAISPARGDLSYEQYF. The CDR3 DNA reads TGTGCCATCAGCCCGGCCCGAGGAGACCTCTCCTACGAGCAGTACTTC.

The chain is built from TRBV25-1 and TRBJ2-3, with no clear D. Trimming cost V 6 bases and J 4 bases, with 8 bases left between them. This CDR3 comprises 12 residues. Germline lookup yields CDR1 MGHDK and CDR2 SYGVNS. The CDR3 is CASSRVPDTQYF. The CDR3 DNA reads as TGTGCCAGCAGCCGGGTCCCAGATACGCAGTATTTT.

This clonotype was recorded many times. V is TRBV18 and J is TRBJ1-1; 7 bases map to TRBD1. There are 14 residues in the CDR3. V gave up 5 bases and J gave up 6 bases; unmatched junction bases: 9. Looked up from germline, CDR1 is KGHSH and CDR2 is LQKENI. CDR3 region: CASSSRQGEAEAFF. DNA for the CDR3: TGTGCCAGCTCATCACGACAGGGAGAGGCTGAAGCTTTCTTT.

This clonotype occurred a few times. The V and J genes are TRBV5-1 and TRBJ2-1, with D perhaps matching TRBD2 (6 bases). Trimming took off 4 bases at V and 2 bases at J, with 13 bases between the two ends. The germline V gene encodes CDR1 SGHRS and CDR2 YFSETQ. There are 15 residues in the CDR3. This CDR3 reads CASSNNGGTYNEQFF. Here the CDR3 DNA reads TGCGCCAGCAGCAATAACGGCGGGACCTACAATGAGCAGTTCTTC.

This clonotype was recorded at least ten times. The chain couples TRBV6-5 to TRBJ1-2; 7 bases match TRBD1. CDR1 and CDR2 from the germline V gene are MNHEY and SVGAGI. This CDR3 region has 14 residues. The ends lost 2 bases at V and 6 bases at J; junction bases unmatched: 6. CDR3 amino acids: CASSYHDRDDGYTF. As DNA, the CDR3 is TGTGCCAGCAGTTACCATGACAGGGATGATGGCTACACCTTC.

This clonotype was counted between two and nine times. This chain connects TRBV29-1 to TRBJ1-2; D perhaps matches TRBD1 (5 bases). CDR3 length: 12 amino acids. CDR1 is SQVTM, CDR2 ANQGSEA, per germline. Trimming pared 7 bases from V and 4 bases from J, leaving 13 bases between. CDR3 in amino acids: CSAADTSYGYTF. CDR3 nucleotides: TGCAGCGCCGCGGACACTTCCTATGGCTACACCTTC. Complete variable domain (other parts from reference TRBV29-1 and TRBJ1-2): SAVISQKPSRDICQRGTSLTIQCQVDSQVTMMFWYRQQPGQSLTLIATANQGSEATYESGFVIDKFPISRPNLTFSTLTVSNMSPEDSSIYLCSAADTSYGYTFGSGTRLTVV.

The V call is TRBV10-3, the J call TRBJ1-1; 8 bases are a match to TRBD1. J gave up 5 bases and V 6 bases, and 14 bases lay outside the gene matches. CDR1 and CDR2 from the germline V gene are ENHRY and SYGVKD. The CDR3 spans 16 residues. CDR3 region: CAIRIGQGSIGTEAFF. The CDR3, as DNA: TGTGCCATCAGGATCGGACAGGGCAGCATCGGAACTGAAGCTTTCTTT.

Turning to this clonotype: Possible read error: a much larger clone is one base away. The chain is built from TRBV28 and TRBJ2-3; 8 nucleotides align to TRBD2. The CDR3 length is 14 residues. CDR1 is MDHEN, CDR2 SYDVKM, per germline. The CDR3 sequence: CAISTGGGTDTRYF. CDR3 coding DNA: TGTGCCATCAGTACGGGGGGGGGCACAGATACGCGGTATTTT.

CDR3 nucleotide sequence: TGCGCCAGCAGCCCCTCTGCTGCCGGTACTGAAGCTTTCTTT. Its protein product is CASSPSAAGTEAFF. The chain couples TRBV4-1 to TRBJ1-1; D gene unclear. The germline CDR1 and CDR2 sequences are MGHRA and YSYEKL. The CDR3 length is 14 residues. V was shortened by 4 bases and J by 5 bases, with 14 bases between the two germline ends.

This clonotype was found many times. The J gene is TRBJ2-7, the V gene TRBV12-3 or TRBV12-4; 9 nucleotides agree with TRBD1. The CDR3 extends over 16 amino acids. V shed 6 bases and J 3 bases; nucleotides not matched to a gene: 12. The CDR3 region has the DNA TGTGCCAGCAGCTCATCGGGACAGGGAGTATACTACGAGCAGTACTTC. Its translation is CASSSSGQGVYYEQYF.

This chain links TRBV5-1 with TRBJ2-5; D assignment may be TRBD1 or TRBD2 (5 bases each). Germline CDR1 reads SGHRS; CDR2 reads YFSETQ. This CDR3 region has 17 residues. V was cut by 0 bases and J by 5 bases, with 20 bases left in between. The CDR3 coding sequence is TGCGCCAGCAGCTTGGGTGGTTTCCGGGACGCGCAGGAGACCCAGTACTTC. Protein: CASSLGGFRDAQETQYF.

The chain combines TRBV24-1 with TRBJ2-1; no reliable D call. This CDR3 has 14 amino acids. CDR1 is KGHDR, CDR2 SFDVKD, per germline. The ends were cut back, 6 bases at V and 6 bases at J, with 14 bases in the middle. The CDR3 coding sequence is TGTGCCACCAGTAGGGCTGGTCGTCGCAATGAGCAGTTCTTC. Amino acid sequence: CATSRAGRRNEQFF.

Many counts were recorded for this clonotype. The V and J genes are TRBV2 and TRBJ1-5; D might be TRBD1 (5 bases). The germline V gene encodes CDR1 SNHLY and CDR2 FYNNEI. The V and J ends lost 7 bases and 2 bases respectively, with 9 bases between them. This CDR3 spans 13 amino acids. The CDR3 is CASNGAGNQPQHF. The CDR3 coding sequence is TGTGCCAGCAACGGGGCAGGCAATCAGCCCCAGCATTTT.

This clonotype was detected ten times or more. The chain joins TRBV12-3 or TRBV12-4 to TRBJ2-1, with a weak D call TRBD2 (6 bases). The V gene lost 0 bases and the J gene lost 9 bases, with 15 bases spanning the gap. The CDR3 length is 15 residues. This chain's CDR3 is CASSLARRARSEQFF. In DNA form, the CDR3 reads TGTGCCAGCAGTTTAGCGAGGAGGGCCCGAAGTGAGCAGTTCTTC.

The chain joins TRBV29-1 to TRBJ1-1; no reliable D call. The length of the CDR3 is 17 residues. Germline CDR1 is SQVTM and CDR2 is ANQGSEA. The germline V and J ends were trimmed by 0 bases and 4 bases, with 21 bases remaining between them. CDR3 nucleotides: TGCAGCGTTGAAGACCTCTTCGGGAGGGTGGATTTCACTGAAGCTTTCTTT. This gives the protein CSVEDLFGRVDFTEAFF. The full variable domain, with the rest looked up from reference TRBV29-1 and TRBJ1-1, is SAVISQKPSRDICQRGTSLTIQCQVDSQVTMMFWYRQQPGQSLTLIATANQGSEATYESGFVIDKFPISRPNLTFSTLTVSNMSPEDSSIYLCSVEDLFGRVDFTEAFFGQGTRLTVV.